A selection of T cell receptor beta chains follows, all from one sample in a study of blood T cell repertoires in COVID-19. Measured with immunoSEQ multiplex PCR; TCRdb has only the in-frame clones, and not every one. The sample comprises approximately 240,000 clones, over 80% of which are singletons, and under 2.5% rests with the top ten. The specimen was PBMCs or T cells enriched from blood (not recorded which). The receptors come from a woman younger than 30 who had recovered from COVID-19. CDR3s include the opening cysteine and the closing phenylalanine or tryptophan. D genes are given only for firm matches. Only part of the rows carry a size: once, few, many, or a class if the clone is expanded.

j_call,clone_size,d_call,v_call,cdr3_nt,cdr3_aa
TRBJ1-6,-,TRBD1,TRBV4-3,TGCGCCAGCAGCTGGAACAGGGGGAATAATTCACCCCTCCACTTT,CASSWNRGNNSPLHF
TRBJ1-6,-,TRBD1,TRBV7-2,TGTGCCAGCAGCGCGGGACAGGGGGTCAATTCACCCCTCCACTTT,CASSAGQGVNSPLHF
TRBJ1-6,few,TRBD1,TRBV9,TGTGCCAGCAGCTCGACAGGGGATGATTCACCCCTCCACTTT,CASSSTGDDSPLHF
TRBJ1-3,-,TRBD1,TRBV14,TGTGCCAGCAAACGGGACAGGGCTGGAAACACCATATATTTT,CASKRDRAGNTIYF
TRBJ1-1,-,-,TRBV4-3,TGCGCCAGCAGCCAAACCCGGGGGAACACTGAAGCTTTCTTT,CASSQTRGNTEAFF
TRBJ2-1,-,TRBD2,TRBV28,TGTGCCAGCAGTCCTCCGGGACTAGCGGATGAGCAGTTCTTC,CASSPPGLADEQFF
TRBJ1-1,-,-,TRBV19,TGTGCCAGTAGTATAGATCGCCTGAAACCTTCAGACACTGAAGCTTTCTTT,CASSIDRLKPSDTEAFF
TRBJ1-2,-,TRBD1,TRBV19,TGTGCCAGTAACACGGGACAGGGGAACTATGGCTACACCTTC,CASNTGQGNYGYTF
TRBJ2-5,-,-,TRBV5-4,TGTGCCAGCAGAGGGGGACCCCACCTCCAAGAGACCCAGTACTTC,CASRGGPHLQETQYF
TRBJ2-7,-,-,TRBV15,TGTGCCACCAGCAGATCGAATGCGGAGGACGAGCAGTACTTC,CATSRSNAEDEQYF
TRBJ1-2,-,-,TRBV4-1,TGCGCCAGCAGCCAAGGGCGGGTTAGCACCTTC,CASSQGRVSTF
TRBJ2-3,-,-,TRBV5-8,TGTGCCAGCAGCCCTGACGGGGGAGGCTCAGATACGCAGTATTTT,CASSPDGGGSDTQYF
TRBJ2-7,-,-,TRBV7-9,TGTGCCAGCAGCTTAGGCCGGGACTTTTACGAGCAGTACTTC,CASSLGRDFYEQYF
TRBJ2-3,-,TRBD2,TRBV7-2,TGTGCCAGCAGCTTAGGAGCGGGGGGGCCACTTTTT,CASSLGAGGPLF
TRBJ1-5,-,-,TRBV7-9,TGTGCCAGCAGCACAAGACAGAGCAATCAGCCCCAGCATTTT,CASSTRQSNQPQHF
TRBJ2-5,-,TRBD2,TRBV27,TGTGCCAGCAGTTTAACTAGCGGGGTCCCTGGGGGGACCCAGTACTTC,CASSLTSGVPGGTQYF
TRBJ2-1,-,-,TRBV27,TGTGCCAGCAGTTTCCTCCGGACTACCAACAATGAGCAGTTCTTC,CASSFLRTTNNEQFF
TRBJ1-2,-,TRBD1,TRBV14,TGTGCCAGCAGCCAAGGGAACCGGGACAGGGGAGGCTACACCTTC,CASSQGNRDRGGYTF
TRBJ1-2,once,TRBD1,TRBV4-2,TGTGCCAGCAGCCAAGAGGGTGGGGACAGGAACTATGGCTACACCTTC,CASSQEGGDRNYGYTF
TRBJ1-4,-,-,TRBV28,TGTGCCAGCAGTTTATGGAGGGTCAATAGGGAAAAACTGTTTTTT,CASSLWRVNREKLFF